This TCR beta chain appears in the sequencing data of a study of cytomegalovirus exposure and HLA in healthy donors (dated by TCRdb to about 2017). At the level of the whole study: An earlier analysis of 587 of the donors reported 250 to 300 Gb of sequence data and more than 90 million unique TCR beta sequences from approximately 180 million T cells. Roughly 300 gigabases of sequencing data and some 85 million unique TCR sequences were included in an early release covering over 600 HLA-typed donors. The genetic ancestry cluster associated with self-reported Caucasian donors included over 80% of the roughly 400 genotyped donors. The study aimed to test whether cataloging public T cell receptors could reveal signatures of past pathogen exposure. Using immunosequencing, the study profiled T cell repertoires from about 610 subjects and related those repertoires to cytomegalovirus serostatus. In addition to the first cohort of approximately 650 subjects, a separate validation cohort of approximately 110 different subjects was used. To predict cytomegalovirus infection status, the study combined high-throughput TCR immunosequencing, statistical association of individual TCRs with disease status, and machine learning. To study patterns of TCR occurrence, a later analysis re-analyzed previously published TCR beta repertoires from several hundred donors and added high-resolution HLA genotyping. The later analysis used no new phenotypic data to find candidate immune exposures, relying instead on TCR beta sequences and their occurrence across donors. An earlier analysis of around 580 of the donors used high-throughput TCR beta sequencing to judge whether each TCR beta V gene segment behaved as functional or pseudogenic. Donor age, sex, ethnicity and CMV serostatus were compiled alongside the repertoire data. In a later genetic analysis, genome-wide SNP genotypes for about 55% of the 666 donors were used, and that subset was treated as a discovery cohort. All discovery cohort repertoires had been generated on a single sequencing platform. Class I and class II HLA loci were covered by the typing at four-digit resolution. Typing coverage differed by locus: A, B, C, DRB1 and DQB1 were typed in roughly 620-640 donors, DQA1 in 500 to 550, DPA1 in roughly 590, and DPB1 in 450 to 490. About five DR-DQ haplotypes were treated as single units for association and clustering because of strong linkage in the cohort. Across some 400 genotyped donors of the cohort, an average of about 200,000 unique TCR beta nucleotide sequences per donor were sequenced, and 15% to 20% of those sequences were non-productive. What the work shows at the level of the full study, not this receptor alone: About 17 rarely observed V segments, including chromosome 9 orphons, were excluded from the earlier analysis of a few hundred of the donors because counts were too low. According to the authors, the approach could potentially be generalized to other disease states and immunological phenotypes. A total of 150 or so TCR beta chains were listed by the study as associated with cytomegalovirus. A later genetic analysis associated a missense DCLRE1C variant with V-gene and J-gene trimming of TCR beta chains, and an independent cohort replicated the association. In a later analysis, over 15,000 TCR beta sequences were associated with specific HLA alleles at a false discovery rate of 0.05. Broadly in line with IMGT annotations, most TCR beta V segments showed up in productive rearrangements about 87% or about 30% of the time in an earlier analysis of around 550 of the donors. A cluster of highly shared sequence variants was judged likely to represent a technical artifact of the sequencing pipeline. A further reported finding was that TCR beta sequences accurately predicted the HLA-A and HLA-B alleles for most subjects in the first cohort. When HLA alleles, especially DR and DQ, strongly co-occurred, TCR associations were difficult to assign to individual alleles. Linkage disequilibrium might explain the correlated functional status among segregating V segments, but an unknown experimental factor could not be ruled out. While some public TCRs were present in many individuals, most TCR sequences turned up only very rarely across donors. A later analysis found that HLA-associated TCR beta chains were more clonally expanded and had lower generation probabilities than equally common non-associated chains. Only TCR beta chains were sequenced in this cohort, and the absence of alpha or paired-chain data limited detectable features. In vitro tests confirmed that a few of the cytomegalovirus-associated TCR beta chains recognize cytomegalovirus antigens. In a later analysis, the rate of TCR association differed among HLA loci, with DRB1 alleles having the most associated TCRs and HLA-C alleles having the fewest. The classifier was reported to diagnose cytomegalovirus status with high specificity and sensitivity in both the original and validation cohorts. Presence/absence analyses assumed roughly uniform sequencing depth across donors, an assumption that may not hold. For the cohort, immune exposure information was limited to CMV serostatus. Because HLA typing was unavailable for some donors at each locus, only the typed subset was used in association tests. A later genetic analysis reported fewer N-insertions in productive TCRs among donors in an Asian-associated ancestry cluster than the approximately 670-donor mean. A later analysis found that most CMV-associated TCR beta chains appeared HLA-restricted, with HLA associations seemingly driven largely by CMV exposure. According to a later analysis, parvovirus B19, influenza, CMV and Epstein-Barr virus appeared linked to several top co-occurrence clusters. Some IMGT-functional V segments, including TRBV6-2 and TRBV6-3, could not be told apart with the 87-base-pair reads, so those segments were excluded.

Libraries were built with the immunoSEQ multiplex PCR assay. The multiplex PCR relied on a mix of 60 forward primers for TCR Vbeta segments and 13 reverse primers for TCR Jbeta segments. Amplification of the CDR3 region of rearranged TCR beta genes was performed with a multiplex PCR assay on genomic DNA. The Illumina HiSeq System was used to sequence the amplified TCR beta libraries as 87-base-pair reads. The study's processing was this. A later analysis tallied roughly 76 million unique TCR beta chains across the 700 or so repertoires, and approximately 12 million of those chains were shared by two or more donors. To remove PCR and sequencing errors, raw reads were error-corrected and collapsed into unique sequences using a nearest-neighbor algorithm that merged closely related sequences. CDR3 sequences were aligned to IMGT reference sequences to assign V, D and J gene segments. Each retained sequence needed at least a six-nucleotide match to both a V gene segment and a J gene segment. A rearrangement was called productive if the CDR3 had no stop codons and remained in frame with V and J, and every other rearrangement was called non-productive. CDR3 was defined according to IMGT convention as the region running from the second conserved V-encoded cysteine to the conserved J-encoded phenylalanine. The earlier analysis of about 570 of the donors excluded any sequence lacking an unambiguous match to a single V gene segment. In an earlier analysis of around 600 of the donors, V segments were called functional above 56.7% productive rearrangements and were called segregating when the between-donor standard deviation exceeded 5%. A statistical classification framework was developed to diagnose cytomegalovirus status using the catalog of TCR beta chain sequences. A later analysis assigned V and J genes by comparing TCR nucleotide sequences with IMGT/GENE-DB human TR gene sequences. Using the TCRdist pipeline, a later analysis assigned CDR3 sequences along with most-parsimonious VDJ recombination scenarios. A later analysis defined each TCR beta chain by its CDR3 amino acid sequence plus V-gene family, and excluded reads lacking a unique V-gene family. A later analysis removed nearly 600 highly shared, low-generation-probability nucleotide sequences to deal with suspected cross-contamination and a sequencing artifact. For each public chain, a later analysis derived a clonal expansion index from normalized ranks of inferred template counts within each repertoire. Generation probabilities in a later analysis came from a VDJ recombination model fitted to out-of-frame rearrangements, and those results were checked against IGoR. In a later analysis, TCR-TCR, TCR-HLA and TCR-CMV co-occurrence was scored with hypergeometric tests, and a repertoire-size bias correction was applied to TCR pairs. False discovery rates were estimated in a later analysis by permuting HLA or CMV assignments 20 times. In a later analysis, co-occurring TCRs were grouped with DBSCAN, and TCRdist sequence similarity was added when clustering was performed within HLA-allele-positive subsets. Co-occurrence clustering excluded repertoires with fewer than 30,000 or more than 120,000 public chains, plus five with anomalous nucleotide sharing. Here the immuneACCESS table is served through TCRdb, limited to in-frame sequences with V and J called. Missing clones are a known gap in these copies; in checked studies unresolved V genes cover under half, and the rest lacks a known reason. The DNA gave D and trimming, while V, J and clone size come from that table. Here the sample has 200,000 to 250,000 clones; approximately 78% occur a single time. Clones ranked in the top ten supply 2.7% of the sample.

The CDR3 covers 16 residues, taking in both the cysteine and the phenylalanine. Kept here is only the CDR3 DNA, which spans 48 bases and is read in frame from base 1. At the junction V is shortened by 0 bases and J by 2 bases; bases outside the gene matches: 4. CDR1 is given as LGHNA and CDR2 as YNFKEQ, both from the germline V gene. Concerning this clone: It has no known antigen specificity. No per-base quality is available; no much larger clone lies one base away.

The cohort comprised around 690 healthy bone marrow donors. All cohort members were sampled while nominally healthy, although unrecorded immune exposures were likely present. The donor was CMV seronegative and belonged to the group of under 400 seronegative cohort members. A peripheral blood sample was provided by each donor, and peripheral blood mononuclear cells were used for TCR beta sequencing. The Qiagen DNeasy Blood Extraction Kit was used to extract genomic DNA from the blood cell samples. Sequencing was performed on PBMCs. This receptor was taken from a woman aged 40 to 50 in good health and CMV-seronegative. The chain is assembled from TRBV4-2 and TRBJ1-3; TRBD1 agrees with 7 junctional bases. This receptor carries the CDR3 CASSQEGQRTGNTIYF. Here is the DNA: TGTGCCAGCAGCCAAGAGGGACAGAGAACTGGAAACACCATATATTTT.